The entry below gives a single TCR beta chain sequence along with its context. It has no known antigen specificity. Base qualities are not recorded, but no much larger clone differs from it by a single base. Patients were selected for having adequate residual fresh-frozen tumor tissue and more than two years of available survival data. None of the glioblastoma patients carried an isocitrate dehydrogenase mutation, although molecular status otherwise varied. PBMC collection took place before vaccination, two weeks after the third vaccination, and at tumor progression if progression occurred. The Qiagen DNeasy Blood extraction Kit was used to extract genomic DNA. From the germline V gene, CDR1 is SGHAT and CDR2 is FQNNGV. Compared with germline, V lacks 3 bases and J lacks 7 bases; bases without a gene match: 5. The CDR3 spans 14 residues, from the cysteine through the phenylalanine. Only CDR3 DNA is held: 42 bases, read in frame from base 1.

The sample belongs to a study of glioma-infiltrating T cells after dendritic cell vaccination listed by TCRdb under 2016. Broadly, across the study: Of the 15 glioblastoma patients in the cohort, all drawn from Phase I and II dendritic cell vaccination trials, 9 were newly diagnosed and 6 had recurrent disease. Patients received autologous tumor lysate-pulsed dendritic cell vaccination between about 2002 and 2013. The vaccine consisted of monocyte-derived dendritic cells cultured less than eight days with IL-4 and GM-CSF, then pulsed overnight with autologous tumor lysate. Patients received three intradermal dendritic cell vaccine injections at biweekly intervals in the arm below the axilla. Tumor-infiltrating lymphocyte content was quantified and tumor and blood repertoires were compared in dendritic cell-vaccinated glioblastoma patients by deep sequencing of TCR beta CDR3 regions. Survival after dendritic cell vaccination was correlated with TCR sequencing metrics such as TIL content and the overlap between tumor and blood repertoires. On the study overall, not on this receptor specifically: The cohort was small and heterogeneous, few patients had complete blood and tumor sets, and even fewer had initial-recurrent tumor pairs. The three-group TCR overlap response model was characterized as speculative, and prospective validation of the model was stated to be required. Longer time to progression and overall survival after dendritic cell vaccination were predicted by higher estimated pretreatment TIL content. TCR clonality showed no direct relationship with survival, which suggests that a diverse polyclonal response may be important.

TCRB CDR3 regions were amplified from 2 to 2.5 ug genomic DNA, or all available DNA if less, using the immunoSEQ assay. The multiplex PCR relied on 60 forward primers for TCR V beta segments and 13 reverse primers for J beta segments. To estimate the number of reads per starting template, synthetic control templates were added to each sample at limiting dilution. The Illumina HiSeq System generated 87 bp sequencing reads. Concerning the study's data processing: To remove PCR and sequencing errors, closely related sequences were merged with a nearest neighbor algorithm. TCR overlap was defined as the percentage of unique tumor TCR beta sequences that were also found in the peripheral blood of the same patient. TCRdb retrieved this table from immuneACCESS and kept in-frame rearrangements only. Not all clones are present; in checked studies, unresolved V genes account for under half, and no reason is known for the remainder. D and trimming were read from the DNA, whereas the V and J calls and clone size are those reported in that table. This sample holds just under 85,000 clones; around nine tenths were observed only once. The ten largest clones capture approximately 3.4% of the sample.

The V and J segments used are TRBV11-2 and TRBJ2-2; 7 middle bases align to TRBD1. This material consisted of blood, taken before dendritic cell vaccination. The receptor comes from a human donor with glioblastoma. CDR3 sequence: CASSFGTVGGELFF. The sequence in DNA is TGTGCCAGCAGCTTTGGGACAGTTGGCGGGGAGCTGTTTTTT.